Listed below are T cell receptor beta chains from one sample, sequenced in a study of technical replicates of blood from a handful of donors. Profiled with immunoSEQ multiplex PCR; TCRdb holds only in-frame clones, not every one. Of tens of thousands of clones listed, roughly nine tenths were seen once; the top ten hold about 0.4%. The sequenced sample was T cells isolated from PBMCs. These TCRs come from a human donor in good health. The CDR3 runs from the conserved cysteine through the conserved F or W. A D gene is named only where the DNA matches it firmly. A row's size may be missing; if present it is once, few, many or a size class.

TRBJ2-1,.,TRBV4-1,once,CASSRSGPNEQFF,TGCGCCAGCAGCCGTAGCGGTCCTAATGAGCAGTTCTTC
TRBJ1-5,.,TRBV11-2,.,CASSLGGYQPQHF,TGTGCCAGCAGCTTGGGGGGGTATCAGCCCCAGCATTTT
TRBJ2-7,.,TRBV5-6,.,CASSFDTSYEQYF,TGTGCCAGCAGCTTTGACACCTCCTACGAGCAGTACTTC
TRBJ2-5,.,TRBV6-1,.,CASMFQETQYF,TGTGCCAGCATGTTTCAGGAGACCCAGTACTTC
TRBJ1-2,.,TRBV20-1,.,CSAGQSYGYTF,TGCAGTGCTGGACAGAGCTATGGCTACACCTTC
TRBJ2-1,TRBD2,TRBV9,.,CASSDWGGTISYNEQFF,TGTGCCAGCAGCGATTGGGGGGGAACGATTTCCTACAATGAGCAGTTCTTC
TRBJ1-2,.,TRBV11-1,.,CASSLYLGGADYGYTF,TGTGCCAGCAGCTTATATCTAGGAGGGGCCGACTATGGCTACACCTTC
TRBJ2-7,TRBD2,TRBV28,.,CASSLTSGTYEQYF,TGTGCCAGCAGTCTGACTAGCGGAACCTACGAGCAGTACTTC
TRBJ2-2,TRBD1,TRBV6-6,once,CASSYPGTGPGELFF,TGTGCCAGCAGTTACCCCGGGACAGGGCCCGGGGAGCTGTTTTTT
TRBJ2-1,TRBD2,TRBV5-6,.,CASSSGTTRHEQFF,TGTGCCAGCAGCTCCGGGACTACGAGGCATGAGCAGTTCTTC
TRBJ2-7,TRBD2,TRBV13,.,CASLVSGETYEQYF,TGTGCCAGCTTGGTTAGCGGGGAAACCTACGAGCAGTACTTC
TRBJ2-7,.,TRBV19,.,CASSGALAADYEQYF,TGTGCCAGTAGTGGGGCTTTGGCGGCCGACTACGAGCAGTACTTC
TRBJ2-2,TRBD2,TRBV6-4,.,CASTSGSTGELFF,TGTGCCAGCACTAGCGGGAGCACCGGGGAGCTGTTTTTT
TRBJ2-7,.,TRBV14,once,CASSAFAGSYEQYF,TGTGCCAGCAGCGCCTTTGCGGGGTCCTACGAGCAGTACTTC
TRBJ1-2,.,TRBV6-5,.,CASSNPTGPNYGYTF,TGTGCCAGCAGTAACCCGACAGGACCTAACTATGGCTACACCTTC
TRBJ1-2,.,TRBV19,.,CASTQGWSDYGYTF,TGTGCCAGTACCCAGGGCTGGTCAGACTATGGCTACACCTTC
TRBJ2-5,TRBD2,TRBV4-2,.,CASSLGTSGGQMETQYF,TGTGCCAGCAGCCTTGGGACTAGCGGGGGCCAAATGGAGACCCAGTACTTC
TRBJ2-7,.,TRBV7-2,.,CASSPVRGSYEQYF,TGTGCCAGCAGCCCCGTACGGGGCTCCTACGAGCAGTACTTC
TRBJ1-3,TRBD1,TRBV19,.,CASSLTGTDGNTIYF,TGTGCCAGTAGCTTAACCGGGACAGATGGAAACACCATATATTTT
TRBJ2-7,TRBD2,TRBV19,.,CASSVTSALSYEQYF,TGTGCCAGTAGTGTCACTAGCGCTTTATCCTACGAGCAGTACTTC
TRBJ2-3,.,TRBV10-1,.,CASSEFGTGTDTQYF,TGCGCCAGCAGTGAGTTTGGGACTGGCACAGATACGCAGTATTTT
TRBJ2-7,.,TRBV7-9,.,CASSLAFYEQYF,TGTGCCAGCAGCTTAGCCTTCTACGAGCAGTACTTC
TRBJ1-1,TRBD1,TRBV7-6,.,CASSFGAGGLNTEAFF,TGTGCCAGCAGCTTCGGGGCAGGGGGTTTGAACACTGAAGCTTTCTTT
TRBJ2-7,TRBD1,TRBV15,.,CATSDPGTGGLEQYF,TGTGCCACCAGTGACCCCGGGACAGGGGGACTCGAGCAGTACTTC
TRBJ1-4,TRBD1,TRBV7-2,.,CASSLGYRGSEKLFF,TGTGCCAGCAGCTTAGGGTACAGGGGATCCGAAAAACTGTTTTTT
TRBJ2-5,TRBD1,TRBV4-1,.,CASSQVGQGALETQYF,TGCGCCAGCAGCCAAGTGGGACAGGGGGCGTTAGAGACCCAGTACTTC
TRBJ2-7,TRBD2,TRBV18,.,CASSPGTTSLYEQYF,TGTGCCAGCTCACCGGGGACTACTTCCCTCTACGAGCAGTACTTC
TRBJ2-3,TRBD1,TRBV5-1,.,CASSSGQETDTQYF,TGCGCCAGCAGCTCGGGACAGGAGACAGATACGCAGTATTTT
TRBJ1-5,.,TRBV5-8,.,CASSNWGIRAHGNQPQHF,TGTGCCAGCAGCAATTGGGGTATCAGGGCCCATGGCAATCAGCCCCAGCATTTT
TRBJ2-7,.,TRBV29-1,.,CSVDYRYEQYF,TGCAGCGTTGATTACCGGTACGAGCAGTACTTC
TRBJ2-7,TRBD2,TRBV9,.,CASSTGTSSYEQYF,TGTGCCAGCAGCACCGGGACTAGCTCCTACGAGCAGTACTTC
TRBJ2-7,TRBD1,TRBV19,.,CASSHPGQPYEQYF,TGTGCCAGTAGTCACCCGGGACAGCCCTACGAGCAGTACTTC
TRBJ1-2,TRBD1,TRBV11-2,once,CASSPDRGHGYTF,TGTGCCAGCAGTCCTGACAGGGGGCATGGCTACACCTTC
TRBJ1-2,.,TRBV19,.,CASSSRVSGGYTF,TGTGCCAGTAGTTCCAGGGTCAGTGGTGGCTACACCTTC
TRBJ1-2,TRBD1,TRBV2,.,CASSSGTGNGYTF,TGTGCCAGCAGTTCCGGGACAGGGAATGGCTACACCTTC
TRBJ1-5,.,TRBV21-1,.,CASSKGFLFMGQGCQPQHF,TGTGCCAGCAGCAAAGGGTTTTTGTTTATGGGACAGGGCTGTCAGCCCCAGCATTTT
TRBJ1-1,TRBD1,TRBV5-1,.,CASSPGQINTEAFF,TGCGCCAGCAGCCCGGGACAGATAAACACTGAAGCTTTCTTT
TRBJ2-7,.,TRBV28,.,CASSTLTYEQYF,TGTGCCAGCAGCACCCTAACCTACGAGCAGTACTTC
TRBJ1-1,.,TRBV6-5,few,CASSSLYTEAFF,TGTGCCAGCAGTTCACTATACACTGAAGCTTTCTTT
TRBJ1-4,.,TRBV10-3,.,CAIRSTATNEKLFF,TGTGCCATCAGGTCGACAGCAACTAATGAAAAACTGTTTTTT
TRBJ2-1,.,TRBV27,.,CASSLARDEQFF,TGTGCCAGCAGTTTAGCCAGGGATGAGCAGTTCTTC
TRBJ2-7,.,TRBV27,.,CASSLSPRYEQYF,TGTGCCAGCAGTTTATCGCCACGGTACGAGCAGTACTTC
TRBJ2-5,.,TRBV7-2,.,CASSLGNWRETQYF,TGTGCCAGCAGCTTAGGAAACTGGAGGGAGACCCAGTACTTC
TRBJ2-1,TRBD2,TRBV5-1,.,CASRLAGNNEQFF,TGCGCCAGCAGGCTAGCGGGTAATAATGAGCAGTTCTTC
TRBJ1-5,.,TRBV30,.,CAWRAGTYQPQHF,TGTGCCTGGCGTGCAGGGACTTATCAGCCCCAGCATTTT
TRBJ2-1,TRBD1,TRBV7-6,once,CASRLNARDRGRNEQFF,TGTGCCAGCAGACTGAACGCCCGGGACAGGGGTAGGAATGAGCAGTTCTTC
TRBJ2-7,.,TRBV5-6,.,CASRPIASHLLYEQYF,TGTGCCAGCAGGCCCATAGCGAGTCATCTCCTTTACGAGCAGTACTTC
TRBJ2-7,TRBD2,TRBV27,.,CASSLSSGSNEQYF,TGTGCCAGCAGTTTATCTAGCGGGAGTAACGAGCAGTACTTC
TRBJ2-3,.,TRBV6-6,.,CASSLPTGSDTQYF,TGTGCCAGCAGCCTCCCGACAGGTTCGGATACGCAGTATTTT